The 24 T cell receptor beta chains presented below share a single source sample, sequenced in a study of blood T cell repertoires in COVID-19. Assay: immunoSEQ multiplex PCR; the TCRdb copy retains only in-frame clones and omits some. The data show about 110,000 clones, with approximately 83% seen just once and approximately 4% held by the top ten. The sequenced sample consisted of peripheral blood. The receptor set was obtained from a woman in her sixties or seventies with acute or convalescent COVID-19.

J is TRBJ1-4 and V is TRBV28; no clear D gene. The CDR3 loop spans 11 amino acids. V was trimmed by 8 bases and J by 8 bases, leaving 9 bases between them. Germline-derived CDR1 and CDR2 are MDHEN and SYDVKM. Here the CDR3 DNA reads TGTGCCAGCCAAGTTGAGGAAAAACTGTTTTTT. As protein: CASQVEEKLFF.

This chain uses TRBV28 with TRBJ1-5; 7 bases agree with TRBD1. V trimming: 3 bases; J trimming: 2 bases; junction bases outside the gene matches: 4. The CDR3 runs to 15 residues. The germline gives CDR1 MDHEN, CDR2 SYDVKM. The CDR3 region is CASSLVGGGNQPQHF. CDR3 sequence (DNA): TGTGCCAGCAGTTTGGTAGGGGGCGGCAATCAGCCCCAGCATTTT.

The chain has TRBV7-2 and TRBJ2-3, with 8 nucleotides matching TRBD1. The ends lost 5 bases at V and 2 bases at J; junction bases unmatched: 9. Germline V gene data show CDR1 as SGHTA and CDR2 as FQGNSA. This CDR3 has 16 amino acids. The CDR3 sequence is CASSLGGQAITDTQYF. CDR3 in DNA: TGTGCCAGCAGCCTCGGGGGACAGGCGATCACAGATACGCAGTATTTT.

The V gene is TRBV25-1, the J gene TRBJ2-1; TRBD2 matches 13 bases. This CDR3 is 15 amino acids long. The germline gives CDR1 MGHDK, CDR2 SYGVNS. V lost 7 bases to trimming and J lost 5 bases; unmatched junction nucleotides: 5. The CDR3 region is CASNLLAGGNNEQFF. The CDR3 coding sequence is TGTGCCAGCAATCTACTAGCGGGAGGGAACAATGAGCAGTTCTTC.

V usage is TRBV5-1 and J usage is TRBJ2-3; 7 bases agree with TRBD2. The CDR3 length is 14 residues. CDR1 is SGHRS, CDR2 YFSETQ, per germline. The V and J ends lost 4 bases and 1 base, in that order; junction bases with no gene match: 3. The CDR3 reads CASSQSGGTDTQYF. The CDR3 coding sequence is TGCGCCAGCAGCCAAAGCGGGGGCACAGATACGCAGTATTTT.

V gene TRBV7-3 combines with J gene TRBJ1-1, with D possibly being TRBD1 (5 bases). Germline CDR1 reads SGHTA; CDR2 reads FQGTGA. V was cut by 6 bases and J by 0 bases, with 8 bases left in between. CDR3 length: 13 amino acids. The CDR3 coding sequence is TGTGCCAGCAGGTTACAGGTGAACACTGAAGCTTTCTTT. It encodes CASRLQVNTEAFF. The full variable domain, in which reference TRBV7-3 and TRBJ1-1 provide the parts outside the CDR3, is GAGVSQTPSNKVTEKGKYVELRCDPISGHTALYWYRQSLGQGPEFLIYFQGTGAADDSGLPNDRFFAVRPEGSVSTLKIQRTERGDSAVYLCASRLQVNTEAFFGQGTRLTVV.

This sequence joins TRBV7-2 and TRBJ2-7, with 8 nucleotides matching TRBD2. The CDR3 runs to 15 residues. The trim removed 5 bases at V and 2 bases at J, leaving 8 bases unmatched. Germline lookup yields CDR1 SGHTA and CDR2 FQGNSA. This chain's CDR3 is CASSPSGGPTYEQYV. The CDR3 region has the DNA TGTGCCAGCAGCCCCAGCGGGGGCCCTACCTACGAGCAGTACGTC.

The V call is TRBV7-2, the J call TRBJ2-3, with 7 bases that match TRBD1. The CDR3 sequence is 15 residues long. V lost 0 bases, J lost 4 bases, and 4 bases stayed unmatched. The germline gives CDR1 SGHTA, CDR2 FQGNSA. Here the CDR3 reads CASSLAVDRADTQYF. CDR3 coding DNA: TGTGCCAGCAGCTTAGCCGTAGACAGGGCAGATACGCAGTATTTT.

The chain recombines TRBV9 with TRBJ1-6, with 8 bases aligning to TRBD1. Germline-derived CDR1 and CDR2 are SGDLS and YYNGEE. This CDR3 spans 16 amino acids. The J segment lost 3 bases and the V segment lost 0 bases, leaving 2 bases of the junction unmatched. The CDR3 protein is CASSVGDRGYNSPLHF. CDR3 bases: TGTGCCAGCAGCGTAGGAGACAGGGGCTATAATTCACCCCTCCACTTT.

The chain carries TRBV19 and TRBJ2-1; 9 nucleotides align to TRBD2. The CDR3 sequence is 15 residues long. V lost 3 bases and J lost 10; bases outside the gene matches: 10. The germline CDR1 and CDR2 sequences are LNHDA and SQIVND (reference sequence). The CDR3, as DNA: TGTGCCAGTAGTATGGGGACTAGCATCACCGGCGAGCAGTTCTTC. This translates into CASSMGTSITGEQFF.

The rearrangement links TRBV9 to TRBJ1-4; D might be TRBD1 (5 bases). The CDR3 sequence is 16 residues long. Germline-derived CDR1 and CDR2 are SGDLS and YYNGEE. The V end lost 3 bases, the J end lost 6 bases, and 18 bases lay between the germline ends. The DNA of the CDR3 is TGTGCCAGCAGCGCCCCCTCAGGGAATCTGGATGAAAAACTGTTTTTT. Residues: CASSAPSGNLDEKLFF.

The chain employs TRBV6-2 or TRBV6-3 and TRBJ2-5, with a tentative D call TRBD2 (6 bases). Germline V gene sequence: CDR1 MNHEY, CDR2 SVGEGT. CDR3 length: 15 residues. Trimming removed 2 bases from V and 5 bases from J, with 15 bases in between. CDR3 loop: CASSYGTLASETQYF. The CDR3 DNA reads as TGTGCCAGCAGTTACGGAACACTAGCATCGGAGACCCAGTACTTC.

This sequence joins TRBV5-1 and TRBJ2-7; 10 bases agree with TRBD2. Germline V gene data show CDR1 as SGHRS and CDR2 as YFSETQ. V trimming: 0 bases; J trimming: 3 bases; junction bases outside the gene matches: 3. The CDR3 has 15 amino acids. The chain's CDR3 is CASSLELAGRYEQYF. For the CDR3, the DNA is TGCGCCAGCAGCTTGGAACTAGCGGGACGCTACGAGCAGTACTTC.

The rearrangement uses TRBV28 and TRBJ2-5; 9 nucleotides match TRBD1. Per the germline V gene, CDR1 is MDHEN and CDR2 is SYDVKM. J gave up 3 bases and V 7 bases, and 9 bases lay outside the gene matches. The CDR3 is 15 amino acids. The CDR3 protein is CASKPRDRVKETQYF. The CDR3 DNA is TGTGCCAGCAAACCCCGGGACAGGGTCAAAGAGACCCAGTACTTC.

This rearrangement joins TRBV15 to TRBJ1-5; D gene unclear. The germline CDR1 and CDR2 sequences are LNHNV and YYDKDF (reference sequence). This CDR3 spans 15 amino acids. Trimming cost V 0 bases and J 1 base, with 7 bases left between them. CDR3 nucleotide sequence: TGTGCCACCAGCAGAGAGGGCGGGAGCAATCAGCCCCAGCATTTT. Its protein is CATSREGGSNQPQHF.

This chain links TRBV23-1 with TRBJ2-2; TRBD1 agrees at 9 bases. TRBV23-1 has ORF status, its function being uncertain. The CDR3 is 17 amino acids. J was trimmed by 7 bases and V by 4 bases; bases with no gene match: 13. The DNA for the CDR3 is TGCGCCAGCAGTCCCACACCGGGACAGGGTATCGTCGGGGAGCTGTTTTTT. Its protein is CASSPTPGQGIVGELFF.

The chain joins TRBV19 to TRBJ2-1, with D perhaps matching TRBD2 (6 bases). Looked up from germline, CDR1 is LNHDA and CDR2 is SQIVND (reference sequence). The CDR3 spans 17 residues. With 2 bases removed from V and 3 bases from J, the gap between germline ends came to 17 bases. As DNA, the CDR3 is TGTGCCAGTAGTATACTCTCCGGGACTGGGGGCTACAATGAGCAGTTCTTC. It translates to CASSILSGTGGYNEQFF.

This chain joins TRBV18 and TRBJ1-1; the D is unclear. This CDR3 spans 14 amino acids. Germline V gene data show CDR1 as KGHSH and CDR2 as LQKENI. V lost 3 bases, J lost 4 bases, and 12 bases lay in between. This chain's CDR3 is CASSPGEFGTEAFF. In DNA, the CDR3 is TGTGCCAGCTCACCCGGGGAATTTGGCACTGAAGCTTTCTTT. Together with reference TRBV18 and TRBJ1-1, the CDR3 gives the full variable domain: NAGVMQNPRHLVRRRGQEARLRCSPMKGHSHVYWYRQLPEEGLKFMVYLQKENIIDESGMPKERFSAEFPKEGPSILRIQQVVRGDSAAYFCASSPGEFGTEAFFGQGTRLTVV.

This chain links TRBV6-5 with TRBJ1-2; D is unclear. Trimming left V 7 bases short and J 2 bases short, with 14 bases between. Germline V gene sequence: CDR1 MNHEY, CDR2 SVGAGI. The CDR3 is 14 amino acids. Written as DNA, the CDR3 is TGTGCCAGCACCGAGGGCGGTAGCAACTATGGCTACACCTTC. It is translated as CASTEGGSNYGYTF.

The DNA for the CDR3 is TGTGCCAGCAGTGCGACAGGCTTGAACACTGAAGCTTTCTTT. It is translated as CASSATGLNTEAFF. V and J are TRBV5-8 and TRBJ1-1; D is perhaps TRBD1 (6 bases). The CDR3 runs to 14 residues. The ends were cut back, 5 bases at V and 0 bases at J, with 11 bases in the middle. In germline, CDR1 is SGHTS, CDR2 YDEGEE.

This clone was seen only a few times. The rearrangement uses TRBV7-2 and TRBJ1-1; D possibly corresponds to TRBD1 (6 bases). Trimming shortened V by 0 bases and J by 0 bases, and 14 bases separated the two germline ends. The germline V gene encodes CDR1 SGHTA and CDR2 FQGNSA. This CDR3 is 17 amino acids long. The CDR3 spells CASSLAGGRGVNTEAFF. DNA of the CDR3: TGTGCCAGCAGCTTAGCCGGGGGGCGCGGGGTGAACACTGAAGCTTTCTTT. Filled out from reference TRBV7-2 and TRBJ1-1, the complete variable domain reads GAGVSQSPSNKVTEKGKDVELRCDPISGHTALYWYRQSLGQGLEFLIYFQGNSAPDKSGLPSDRFSAERTGGSVSTLTIQRTQQEDSAVYLCASSLAGGRGVNTEAFFGQGTRLTVV.

J is TRBJ2-6 and V is TRBV7-3; D may be TRBD1 (6 bases). Germline V gene data show CDR1 as SGHTA and CDR2 as FQGTGA. The V end lost 6 bases, the J end lost 4 bases, and 13 bases lay between the germline ends. There are 15 residues in the CDR3. The CDR3 reads CASSFPGVGANVLTF. CDR3 DNA: TGTGCCAGCAGTTTTCCAGGGGTCGGGGCCAACGTCCTGACTTTC.

The CDR3 protein is CASSSGTGGYQPQHF. The CDR3 region has the DNA TGTGCCAGCAGTTCCGGGACAGGGGGTTATCAGCCCCAGCATTTT. The genes are TRBV27 and TRBJ1-5, with 11 bases lining up with TRBD1. From germline, CDR1 is MNHEY and CDR2 SMNVEV (reference sequence). CDR3 length: 15 residues. V lost 4 bases, J lost 5 bases, and 4 bases stayed unmatched.

The genes are TRBV7-9 and TRBJ1-5; TRBD1 aligns across 8 bases. The CDR3 totals 15 residues. Germline V gives CDR1 SEHNR, CDR2 FQNEAQ (reference sequence). V lost 5 bases to trimming and J lost 2 bases; unmatched junction nucleotides: 5. CDR3 loop: CASSDRGYGNQPQHF. The CDR3 DNA reads TGTGCCAGCAGCGACAGGGGTTATGGCAATCAGCCCCAGCATTTT.